Below are 6 T cell receptor beta chains sequenced from a single sample in a study of OX40 agonist ivuxolimab in advanced cancers. TCRdb's copy holds only in-frame clones and misses some; the assay was immunoSEQ multiplex PCR. The profile shows more than 75,000 clones, approximately 89% of them singletons. Sample: CD4+ or CD8+ T cells sorted from blood, taken in a trial of the OX40 agonist ivuxolimab. These receptors all come from an adult with an advanced solid tumor such as melanoma, head and neck, liver or kidney cancer.

The rearrangement joins TRBV30 to TRBJ2-3; the D gene is possibly TRBD1 (5 bases). V was trimmed by 5 bases and J by 5 bases, leaving 11 bases between them. There are 12 residues in the CDR3. Germline CDR1 reads GTSNPN; CDR2 reads SVGIG (reference sequence). The CDR3 region has the DNA TGTGCCTGGTTCCAGGGCGGAGATACGCAGTATTTT. Amino acids: CAWFQGGDTQYF.

In this sample, this clone turned up a few times. The genes are TRBV2 and TRBJ2-3; 7 bases are shared with TRBD1. Germline V gives CDR1 SNHLY, CDR2 FYNNEI. The J segment lost 5 bases and the V segment lost 2 bases, leaving 4 bases of the junction unmatched. The CDR3 runs to 14 residues. The DNA for the CDR3 is TGTGCCAGCAGTGAAATTACAGGGGTAGATACGCAGTATTTT. Protein sequence: CASSEITGVDTQYF.

This chain uses TRBV10-3 with TRBJ1-3, with a weak D call TRBD1 (5 bases). Germline CDR1 and CDR2: ENHRY and SYGVKD. V was clipped by 10 bases and J by 4 bases, with 11 bases between them. CDR3 length: 12 residues. The CDR3 DNA sequence: TGTGCCACCTGGGGGGACGGAAACACCATATATTTT. This encodes CATWGDGNTIYF.

This chain links TRBV2 with TRBJ1-1, with D possibly matching TRBD1 (6 bases). V dropped 9 bases and J dropped 1 base, with 18 bases sitting between them. Per the germline V gene, CDR1 is SNHLY and CDR2 is FYNNEI. The CDR3 runs to 15 residues. The CDR3 coding sequence is TGTGCCAGTCGGAAAATTACAGGGCCGAACACTGAAGCTTTCTTT. Translated: CASRKITGPNTEAFF.

The chain employs TRBV11-3 and TRBJ2-2, with D possibly matching TRBD1 (6 bases). Germline-derived CDR1 and CDR2 are SGHNT and YENEEA. There are 15 residues in the CDR3. V was shortened by 6 bases and J by 1 base, with 12 bases between the two germline ends. CDR3 in DNA: TGTGCCAGCAGTTTGGACAGCGAGAACACCGGGGAGCTGTTTTTT. It specifies CASSLDSENTGELFF.

The rearrangement joins TRBV4-3 to TRBJ2-7; D uncertain. This CDR3 is built from 16 residues. Germline-derived CDR1 and CDR2 are LGHNA and YSLEER. Trimming took 4 bases from V and 2 from J, leaving 18 bases between them. The CDR3 bases are TGCGCCAGCAGCCTAGAAACGAGCCAGGTCCCCTACGAGCAGTACTTC. Protein sequence: CASSLETSQVPYEQYF.